The 5 T cell receptor beta chains listed next were all sequenced from one sample in a study of control samples from healthy donors and cancer patients (dated by TCRdb to between 2020 and 2021). Library creation used the immunoSEQ multiplex PCR assay. TCRdb took this table from immuneACCESS and kept in-frame rearrangements with V and J called. Such tables lack part of the clones; where checked against another copy, unresolved V genes explain under half of the gap, and the rest is unexplained. Here the sample has around 130,000 clones; roughly 90% occur a single time. Roughly 2.7% of the sample lies in the top ten. Sequenced input: blood. The source of these receptors is a man aged 18 to 30 in good health.

V gene TRBV7-2 combines with J gene TRBJ2-1; the match to TRBD2 covers 7 bases. This CDR3 contains 14 residues. Germline V gene lookup returns CDR1 SGHTA and CDR2 FQGNSA. The V and J ends lost 5 bases and 3 bases, in that order; junction bases with no gene match: 4. CDR3 loop: CASSPGLDYNEQFF. CDR3 DNA: TGTGCCAGCAGCCCCGGACTAGACTACAATGAGCAGTTCTTC.

This clone has a handful of counts. This chain connects TRBV3-1 (or the pseudogene TRBV3-2) to TRBJ1-6; D call uncertain. In germline, CDR1 is LGHDT, CDR2 YNNKEL (reference sequence). The ends were cut back, 6 bases at V and 8 bases at J, with 8 bases in the middle. This CDR3 is 12 amino acids long. CDR3 sequence: CASRTEHSPLHF. For the CDR3, the DNA is TGTGCCAGCAGAACAGAGCATTCACCCCTCCACTTT.

V gene TRBV6-2 or TRBV6-3 combines with J gene TRBJ2-3; D is ambiguous. Germline CDR1 and CDR2: MNHEY and SVGEGT. The V gene lost 2 bases and the J gene lost 4 bases, with 10 bases spanning the gap. The CDR3 extends over 14 amino acids. CDR3 protein: CASSYPQGPDTQYF. The CDR3, as DNA: TGTGCCAGCAGTTACCCCCAAGGACCAGATACGCAGTATTTT.

The chain employs TRBV9 and TRBJ2-7; 7 bases match TRBD1. V trimming: 3 bases; J trimming: 2 bases; junction bases outside the gene matches: 8. Germline V gene lookup returns CDR1 SGDLS and CDR2 YYNGEE. This CDR3 is 15 amino acids long. In nucleotides, the CDR3 is TGTGCCAGCAGCGCGCGGACAGGCCTCGCCTACGAGCAGTACTTC. This translates into CASSARTGLAYEQYF.

The rearrangement uses TRBV5-4 and TRBJ2-5; tentatively, D is TRBD1 or TRBD2 (5 bases each). This CDR3 comprises 16 residues. The ends were cut back, 1 base at V and 1 base at J, with 14 bases in the middle. Germline V gene lookup returns CDR1 SGHNT and CDR2 YYREEE (reference sequence). The CDR3 DNA follows: TGTGCCAGCAGCTTGCAGGGCGCCGGGACCCAAGAGACCCAGTACTTC. Its protein is CASSLQGAGTQETQYF.